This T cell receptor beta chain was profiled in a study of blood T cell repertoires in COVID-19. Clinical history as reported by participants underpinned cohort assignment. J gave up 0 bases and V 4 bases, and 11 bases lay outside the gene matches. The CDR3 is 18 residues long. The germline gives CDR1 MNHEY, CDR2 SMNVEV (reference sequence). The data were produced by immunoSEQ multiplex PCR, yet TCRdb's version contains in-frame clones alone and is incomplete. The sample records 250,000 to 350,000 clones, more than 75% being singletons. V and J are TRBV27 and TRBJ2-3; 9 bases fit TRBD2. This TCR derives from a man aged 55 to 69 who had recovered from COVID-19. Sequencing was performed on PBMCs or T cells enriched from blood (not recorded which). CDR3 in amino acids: CASSSPHKSGGSTDTQYF. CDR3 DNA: TGTGCCAGCAGTTCACCCCACAAAAGCGGGGGGAGCACAGATACGCAGTATTTT.